These 29 T cell receptor beta chains came from one sample sequenced in a study of T cell changes during pregnancy in multiple sclerosis. The protocol was immunoSEQ multiplex PCR, while the TCRdb copy is restricted to in-frame clones and leaves out a portion. In the table there are roughly 58,000 clones, 92% of which are singletons. The sample in question was CD4+ T cells from peripheral blood mononuclear cells, obtained after pregnancy. These receptors were taken from a female donor in good health, enrolled as a control in a pregnancy study.

This chain's CDR3 is CASSQGRNYGYTF. CDR3 DNA sequence: TGTGCCAGCAGCCAGGGGAGGAACTATGGCTACACCTTC. This chain joins TRBV14 and TRBJ1-2, with no clear D. V was cut by 3 bases and J by 2 bases, with 7 bases left in between. The CDR3 is made up of 13 amino acids. Germline assignment: CDR1 SGHDN and CDR2 FVKESK. The full variable domain, with the rest looked up from reference TRBV14 and TRBJ1-2, is EAGVTQFPSHSVIEKGQTVTLRCDPISGHDNLYWYRRVMGKEIKFLLHFVKESKQDESGMPNNRFLAERTGGTYSTLKVQPAELEDSGVYFCASSQGRNYGYTFGSGTRLTVV.

The J gene is TRBJ1-1, the V gene TRBV30, with 8 bases aligning to TRBD1. Germline-derived CDR1 and CDR2 are GTSNPN and SVGIG (reference sequence). V was clipped by 3 bases and J by 6 bases; unmatched bases: 12. The CDR3 is 15 amino acids. CDR3 sequence reads: CAWRPEGQALPEAFF. The CDR3 DNA is TGTGCCTGGAGGCCCGAGGGACAGGCGTTACCTGAAGCTTTCTTT.

The chain carries TRBV2 and TRBJ1-2, with D perhaps matching TRBD1 (6 bases). The CDR3 is made up of 15 amino acids. V was trimmed by 5 bases and J by 4 bases, leaving 17 bases between them. Germline V gene lookup returns CDR1 SNHLY and CDR2 FYNNEI. The CDR3 coding sequence is TGTGCCAGCAGTTCATTTTCACAGGGCCCCTATGGCTACACCTTC. Translating gives CASSSFSQGPYGYTF.

The chain links TRBV10-3 to TRBJ1-1; D unclear. Germline V CDR1 and CDR2: ENHRY, SYGVKD. This CDR3 spans 13 amino acids. V lost 2 bases and J lost 8, with 12 bases in between. CDR3 DNA: TGTGCCATCAGTGAGAACAACAGAGCCGAAGCTTTCTTT. It specifies CAISENNRAEAFF.

V and J are TRBV6-5 and TRBJ2-5; TRBD1 matches 8 bases. The J call may be in error: the DNA end matches TRBJ2-7 better. This CDR3 spans 14 amino acids. CDR1 MNHEY and CDR2 SVGAGI come from the germline V gene. CDR3 amino acids: CASRGTGGSYEQYF. In DNA form, the CDR3 reads TGTGCCAGCAGGGGAACAGGGGGCTCCTACGAGCAGTACTTC.

This chain connects TRBV11-3 to TRBJ2-2; the match to TRBD2 covers 7 bases. CDR1 is SGHNT and CDR2 is YENEEA in the germline V gene. Losses at the gene ends were 5 bases for V and 1 base for J; bases not matched to a gene: 7. The CDR3 is made up of 16 amino acids. CDR3 nucleotide sequence: TGTGCCAGCAGCAAGAGGCCGGGGGGGAACACCGGGGAGCTGTTTTTT. This encodes CASSKRPGGNTGELFF.

The genes are TRBV9 and TRBJ2-7; 8 bases fit TRBD1. Per germline, CDR1 SGDLS and CDR2 YYNGEE. The CDR3 has 15 amino acids. J was trimmed by 2 bases and V by 4 bases; bases with no gene match: 8. This CDR3 is CASSLGAGGPYEQYF. CDR3 coding DNA: TGTGCCAGCAGCCTCGGGGCAGGGGGCCCCTACGAGCAGTACTTC.

This chain connects TRBV18 to TRBJ1-4, with a weak D call TRBD1 (6 bases). The CDR3 runs to 15 residues. In germline, CDR1 is KGHSH, CDR2 LQKENI. Trimming left V 5 bases short and J 2 bases short, with 12 bases between. In nucleotides, the CDR3 is TGTGCCAGCTCAACAACAGGGCCCACTAATGAAAAACTGTTTTTT. It is translated as CASSTTGPTNEKLFF.

The rearrangement joins TRBV18 to TRBJ1-1, with D perhaps TRBD1 (6 bases). Germline loops: CDR1 KGHSH, CDR2 LQKENI. This CDR3 is built from 14 residues. V was trimmed by 6 bases and J by 1 base, leaving 12 bases between them. The DNA for the CDR3 is TGTGCCAGCTCCCTAGGGACACCGAACACTGAAGCTTTCTTT. It is translated as CASSLGTPNTEAFF.

The chain uses TRBV5-1 and TRBJ2-7; the D gene is possibly TRBD1 (6 bases). Per germline, CDR1 SGHRS and CDR2 YFSETQ. Trimming took off 0 bases at V and 2 bases at J, with 9 bases between the two ends. The CDR3 contains 14 residues. The CDR3 sequence: CASSLDRETYEQYF. The CDR3 coding sequence is TGCGCCAGCAGCTTGGACAGGGAAACCTACGAGCAGTACTTC.

The chain combines TRBV7-9 with TRBJ1-6; 9 bases match TRBD1. J was trimmed by 6 bases and V by 4 bases; bases with no gene match: 7. Germline V gene sequence: CDR1 SEHNR, CDR2 FQNEAQ (reference sequence). This CDR3 has 16 amino acids. In DNA form, the CDR3 reads TGTGCCAGCAGCTCAGGTGGGACAGGGTTTAATTCACCCCTCCACTTT. It encodes CASSSGGTGFNSPLHF.

The CDR3 spells CASSLVQGVANQPQHF. The CDR3 nucleotides read TGTGCCAGCAGCTTGGTGCAGGGGGTGGCGAATCAGCCCCAGCATTTT. The chain is built from TRBV5-8 and TRBJ1-5; 7 nucleotides agree with TRBD1. The CDR3 sequence is 16 residues long. The ends lost 0 bases at V and 4 bases at J; junction bases unmatched: 7. Germline V gene data show CDR1 as SGHTS and CDR2 as YDEGEE.

This chain joins TRBV14 and TRBJ1-4, with TRBD1 identical over 10 bases. There are 15 residues in the CDR3. Trimming at V came to 2 bases and at J to 10 bases, leaving 7 bases not matched to a gene. CDR1 and CDR2 (germline): SGHDN, FVKESK. The CDR3 DNA sequence: TGTGCCAGCAGCCAATCCGGGACAGGGGCAGGAAAACTGTTTTTT. The encoded protein is CASSQSGTGAGKLFF.

The V call is TRBV2, the J call TRBJ1-6, with D possibly matching TRBD1 (6 bases). Germline CDR1 SNHLY, CDR2 FYNNEI. Trimming removed 4 bases from V and 10 bases from J, with 14 bases in between. The CDR3 has 14 amino acids. CDR3 DNA sequence: TGTGCCAGCAGTGTGGAGACAGGTTACTCACCCCTCCACTTT. Translating gives CASSVETGYSPLHF.

This chain links TRBV7-2 with TRBJ1-5, with a possible D match to TRBD1 (6 bases). Trimming pared 1 base from V and 5 bases from J, leaving 12 bases between. The CDR3 covers 15 residues. Germline-derived CDR1 and CDR2 are SGHTA and FQGNSA. The CDR3: CASSLEQGGYQPQHF. The CDR3 bases are TGTGCCAGCAGCTTAGAGCAAGGGGGTTATCAGCCCCAGCATTTT.

The chain carries TRBV6-5 and TRBJ2-3; TRBD1 is a possible D gene (5 bases). The V end was cut by 6 bases, the J end by 3 bases, with 16 bases between. Germline assignment: CDR1 MNHEY and CDR2 SVGAGI. The CDR3 spans 15 residues. The CDR3 DNA reads TGTGCCAGCAGATCTCGTAGGGGTTGGACAGATACGCAGTATTTT. Translating gives CASRSRRGWTDTQYF.

This chain uses TRBV15 with TRBJ2-5; D possibly corresponds to TRBD2 (5 bases). The closer fit of TRBJ2-7 to the DNA end suggests the J call may be wrong. The germline CDR1 and CDR2 sequences are LNHNV and YYDKDF (reference sequence). There are 13 residues in the CDR3. In DNA, the CDR3 is TGTGCCACCAGCAGAGAGGGGAGCTACGAGCAGTACTTC. Translating gives CATSREGSYEQYF.

The chain recombines TRBV2 with TRBJ2-5; D is possibly TRBD2 (5 bases). CDR3 size: 13 residues. Germline-derived CDR1 and CDR2 are SNHLY and FYNNEI. Deletions cut 4 bases from V and 5 bases from J, with 11 bases between. CDR3 amino acids: CASSGESGETQYF. Here the CDR3 DNA reads TGTGCCAGCAGTGGAGAGAGCGGCGAGACCCAGTACTTC.

There are a few counts of this clone. This sequence joins TRBV27 and TRBJ2-7; 11 nucleotides match TRBD1. In germline, CDR1 is MNHEY, CDR2 SMNVEV (reference sequence). Trimming took 6 bases from V and 2 from J; bases not matched to a gene: 6. The CDR3 has 15 amino acids. CDR3 loop: CASRKAGQGAYEQYF. CDR3 nucleotide sequence: TGTGCCAGCAGAAAGGCGGGACAGGGGGCCTACGAGCAGTACTTC.

The chain links TRBV12-5 to TRBJ1-1; TRBD1 matches at 10 bases. The CDR3 totals 17 residues. Germline V CDR1 and CDR2: LGHNT, FRNRAP. V dropped 6 bases and J dropped 5; count of bases not matched to a gene: 15. In nucleotides, the CDR3 is TGTGCTAGTGGGGGGGAAGGATGGGACAGGGGTCATACTGAAGCTTTCTTT. Encoded protein: CASGGEGWDRGHTEAFF.

A single count supports this clone. The chain carries TRBV28 and TRBJ1-1; TRBD1 aligns across 8 bases. V gave up 4 bases and J gave up 13 bases; unmatched junction bases: 5. Looked up from germline, CDR1 is MDHEN and CDR2 is SYDVKM. The CDR3 totals 11 residues. The CDR3 protein is CASSSDRVGFF. The CDR3 nucleotides are TGTGCCAGCAGTTCGGACAGGGTCGGTTTCTTT.

The V and J genes are TRBV2 and TRBJ2-2; D call uncertain. The CDR3 covers 16 residues. Germline V gene lookup returns CDR1 SNHLY and CDR2 FYNNEI. V was cut by 2 bases and J by 2 bases, with 12 bases left in between. CDR3 sequence reads: CASSERGAPNTGELFF. Written as DNA, the CDR3 is TGTGCCAGCAGTGAAAGAGGTGCCCCTAACACCGGGGAGCTGTTTTTT.

The rearrangement joins TRBV5-8 to TRBJ1-2; D might be TRBD1 (5 bases). Per germline, CDR1 SGHTS and CDR2 YDEGEE. V was pared by 0 bases and J by 4 bases, with 13 bases between. CDR3 size: 15 residues. This CDR3 is CASSLVRTIGYGYTF. The CDR3 DNA sequence: TGTGCCAGCAGCTTGGTGCGGACAATCGGCTATGGCTACACCTTC.

This chain joins TRBV11-2 and TRBJ2-2, with 8 bases identical to TRBD2. V shed 5 bases, J shed 6 bases, and the junction held 8 bases outside the gene matches. This CDR3 contains 15 residues. Germline CDR1 is SGHAT and CDR2 is FQNNGV. The CDR3 DNA reads TGTGCCAGCAGCACCGGGACTAGGGTTCCCGGGGAGCTGTTTTTT. This gives the protein CASSTGTRVPGELFF. Based on the CDR3 plus reference TRBV11-2 and TRBJ2-2, the full variable domain is EAGVAQSPRYKIIEKRQSVAFWCNPISGHATLYWYQQILGQGPKLLIQFQNNGVVDDSQLPKDRFSAERLKGVDSTLKIQPAKLEDSAVYLCASSTGTRVPGELFFGEGSRLTVL.

This clone was counted a few times. The chain links TRBV7-9 to TRBJ1-2; D not resolved. Trimming took off 1 base at V and 7 bases at J, with 13 bases between the two ends. In germline, CDR1 is SEHNR, CDR2 FQNEAQ (reference sequence). This CDR3 has 14 amino acids. CDR3 DNA: TGTGCCAGCAGCTTAGACACCATTGCTAGTGGCTACACCTTC. It is translated as CASSLDTIASGYTF.

The chain recombines TRBV2 with TRBJ1-4, with TRBD1 as a possible D gene (5 bases). Germline V gene lookup returns CDR1 SNHLY and CDR2 FYNNEI. CDR3 size: 17 residues. Trimming cost V 4 bases and J 7 bases, with 22 bases left between them. The CDR3 bases are TGTGCCAGCAGTGGATCACTCTCGGGAGGGACTGGTGAAAAACTGTTTTTT. Encoded protein: CASSGSLSGGTGEKLFF.

J is TRBJ1-2 and V is TRBV5-4, with TRBD1 as a possible D gene (6 bases). Germline V gives CDR1 SGHNT, CDR2 YYREEE (reference sequence). The CDR3 loop spans 15 amino acids. The ends were cut back, 5 bases at V and 5 bases at J, with 19 bases in the middle. Here the CDR3 reads CASSSTGIALYGYTF. CDR3 nucleotides: TGTGCCAGCAGTTCTACAGGGATCGCTCTGTATGGCTACACCTTC.

This chain connects TRBV19 to TRBJ1-1; D call uncertain. The CDR3 is made up of 15 amino acids. V shed 5 bases and J shed 0 bases, with 13 bases lying between them. The germline V gene encodes CDR1 LNHDA and CDR2 SQIVND (reference sequence). The CDR3 bases are TGTGCCAGTAGTCCCGGGAGGGCGGTGAACACTGAAGCTTTCTTT. It yields the protein CASSPGRAVNTEAFF.

The chain is built from TRBV28 and TRBJ2-7; 10 nucleotides align to TRBD2. Trimming cost V 5 bases and J 7 bases; bases outside gene matches: 11. This CDR3 has 15 amino acids. CDR1 is MDHEN, CDR2 SYDVKM, per germline. This CDR3 reads CASSPSTAGGMEQYF. In nucleotides, the CDR3 is TGTGCCAGCAGTCCATCCACAGCGGGGGGGATGGAGCAGTACTTC.